This entry concerns a single T cell receptor (beta chain). In the study's own analysis: Amplification with reference gene primers provided the estimates of nucleated cell counts. Profiling relied on immunoSEQ multiplex PCR, and the TCRdb table lists in-frame clones only, not all of them. D and trimming were read from the DNA, whereas the V and J calls and clone size are those reported in that table. The table has approximately 440,000 clones, 88% seen once; the top ten hold 10% to 15%. The V gene's germline CDR1 is LNHDA and CDR2 SQIVND (reference sequence). The CDR3 runs 12 residues. The V and J ends lost 10 bases and 1 base respectively, with 10 bases between them. Those enrolled in Seattle joined during active infection and were followed longitudinally afterward. These data originate in a study of blood T cell repertoires in COVID-19. For the study at large: Samples taken during acute and convalescent COVID-19 were collected in the United States, Italy and Spain. In each case, the material was cDNA or gDNA derived from T cells, B-cell-depleted T cells, or PBMCs.

The sequenced sample was peripheral blood. J is TRBJ1-1 and V is TRBV19; D remains unclear. This TCR came from a woman aged 45-60 years with COVID-19, enrolled during active disease. CDR3 coding DNA: TGTGCCACTAAAATCGGGAACACTGAAGCTTTCTTT. The encoded protein is CATKIGNTEAFF.